The 30 T cell receptor beta chains presented below share a single source sample, sequenced in a study of human T cells and chemical hapten exposure. TCRdb used MiXCR to reprocess the 5' RACE reads, holding one entry per CDR3 protein. The data contain approximately 150,000 distinct CDR3 sequences, 4.1% of them singletons. Researchers extracted total RNA from unfractionated whole blood. The source is a female donor in good health.

This clonotype was picked up many times. The genes are TRBV20-1 and TRBJ2-1; D is undetermined. With 3 bases removed from V and 1 base from J, the gap between germline ends came to 10 bases. In germline, CDR1 is DFQATT, CDR2 SNEGSKA (reference sequence). The CDR3 loop spans 14 amino acids. The CDR3 is CSASRLESYNEQFF. Here the CDR3 DNA reads TGCAGTGCTAGTAGACTGGAGTCCTACAATGAGCAGTTCTTC.

The V and J genes are TRBV5-4 and TRBJ2-3; the match to TRBD2 covers 9 bases. This CDR3 is built from 16 residues. CDR1 and CDR2 (germline): SGHNT, YYREEE (reference sequence). J gave up 4 bases and V 0 bases, and 6 bases lay outside the gene matches. CDR3 loop: CASSLVLAGSSDTQYF. The CDR3 DNA follows: TGTGCCAGCAGCTTGGTTCTAGCGGGGTCTTCAGATACGCAGTATTTT. The full variable domain, rest sourced from reference TRBV5-4 and TRBJ2-3, is ETGVTQSPTHLIKTRGQQVTLRCSSQSGHNTVSWYQQALGQGPQFIFQYYREEENGRGNFPPRFSGLQFPNYSSELNVNALELDDSALYLCASSLVLAGSSDTQYFGPGTRLTVL.

Many counts were recorded for this clonotype. Sequence at one end of the junction differs from germline and may be a read error. In DNA, the CDR3 is TGCAGCGTTGAGCGAGGGACAGCCCAGACGTTC. This gives the protein CSVERGTAQTF. This chain connects TRBV29-1 to TRBJ2-7; 7 bases are a match to TRBD1. CDR1 and CDR2 (germline): SQVTM, ANQGSEA. There are 11 residues in the CDR3.

The sample holds many counts of this clonotype. The chain uses TRBV4-2 and TRBJ1-4; D perhaps matches TRBD1 (5 bases). This CDR3 comprises 14 residues. V dropped 3 bases and J dropped 3 bases, with 8 bases sitting between them. Germline values: CDR1 LGHNA, CDR2 YNFKEQ. CDR3 loop: CASSQGGANEKLFF. The CDR3 DNA reads TGTGCCAGCAGCCAGGGAGGGGCTAATGAAAAACTGTTTTTT.

This clonotype was detected many times. The gene calls are TRBV12-3 or TRBV12-4 and TRBJ1-6; 8 nucleotides agree with TRBD1. The CDR3 runs 15 residues. With V trimmed by 3 bases and J by 7 bases, 5 bases remained unmatched. The DNA of the CDR3 is TGTGCCAGCAGTTTCCGGACAGGGAACAATTCACCCCTCCACTTT. Its translation is CASSFRTGNNSPLHF.

This clonotype has a count of ten or more. V is TRBV6-5 and J is TRBJ1-1; 8 bases are shared with TRBD1. The germline CDR1 and CDR2 sequences are MNHEY and SVGAGI. The CDR3 runs 15 residues. V shed 1 base and J 4 bases; nucleotides not matched to a gene: 5. In DNA, the CDR3 is TGTGCCAGCAGTTACTTCCAGGGGGCACGCACTGAAGCTTTCTTT. Translated, it gives CASSYFQGARTEAFF.

The V call is TRBV30, the J call TRBJ1-2; D remains unclear. Germline V gene sequence: CDR1 GTSNPN, CDR2 SVGIG (reference sequence). With 3 bases removed from V and 5 bases from J, the gap between germline ends came to 4 bases. The CDR3 length is 10 residues. This CDR3 is CAWRNYGYTF. The CDR3 nucleotides read TGTGCCTGGAGAAATTATGGCTACACCTTC.

This clonotype was observed many times. The chain is built from TRBV6-6 and TRBJ1-2; 8 bases line up with TRBD1. J gave up 3 bases and V 8 bases, and 17 bases lay outside the gene matches. Per the germline V gene, CDR1 is MNHNY and CDR2 is SVGAGI (reference sequence). CDR3 length equals 17 residues. CDR3 loop: CASRRGDRTKWDYGYTF. The CDR3 DNA reads TGTGCCAGCCGGCGAGGGGACAGGACAAAGTGGGACTATGGCTACACCTTC.

Worth noting for this clonotype: Mismatch with germline at one junction end may stem from a read error. The V and J genes are TRBV7-7 and TRBJ2-3; TRBD2 aligns across 11 bases. The CDR3 sequence is 17 residues long. The germline V gene encodes CDR1 SSHAT and CDR2 FNYEAQ (reference sequence). The CDR3 here is CASSLDSGGANTDTQYF. The CDR3 DNA is TGTGCTAGCAGCTTGGATAGCGGGGGGGCGAACACAGATACGCAGTATTTT.

This clonotype was detected many times. The chain carries TRBV12-3 or TRBV12-4 and TRBJ1-6; D not resolved. The CDR3 runs to 11 residues. V dropped 3 bases and J dropped 19 bases, with 13 bases sitting between them. This CDR3 reads CASSFSSSLHF. The CDR3 coding sequence is TGTGCCAGCAGTTTTAGTTCGAGTCTACACTTT.

This clonotype has at least ten counts. The chain joins TRBV5-5 to TRBJ1-5; 8 nucleotides agree with TRBD1. Germline CDR1 reads SGHKS; CDR2 reads YYEKEE (reference sequence). Trimming cost V 4 bases and J 4 bases; bases outside gene matches: 10. There are 16 residues in the CDR3. The CDR3 here is CASSPDRGPSNQPQHF. CDR3 in DNA: TGTGCCAGCAGCCCCGACAGGGGCCCCTCAAATCAGCCCCAGCATTTT.

This clonotype was recorded many times. This chain uses TRBV4-1 with TRBJ1-5; 7 positions agree with TRBD1. The CDR3 is 15 amino acids. The V gene end was trimmed by 4 bases and the J gene end by 1 base; junction bases not matched to a gene: 4. CDR1 is MGHRA, CDR2 YSYEKL, per germline. CDR3: CASSLYRGSNQPQHF. The CDR3 DNA reads as TGCGCCAGCAGCCTTTACAGGGGCAGCAATCAGCCCCAGCATTTT.

This clonotype was picked up a small number of times. The chain couples TRBV7-8 to TRBJ2-1, with D perhaps matching TRBD2 (6 bases). CDR3 length equals 14 residues. Germline V gene lookup returns CDR1 SGHVS and CDR2 FQNEAQ. Between the trimmed V and J ends, which lost 4 bases and 1 base, there was a span of 8 bases. The CDR3 sequence is CASSWRGSYNEQFF. In DNA, the CDR3 is TGTGCCAGCAGCTGGAGGGGTTCCTACAATGAGCAGTTCTTC.

This clonotype occurred many times. This chain connects TRBV2 to TRBJ2-1; 10 bases agree with TRBD1. This CDR3 contains 13 residues. Trimming cost V 4 bases and J 14 bases; bases outside gene matches: 8. Germline lookup yields CDR1 SNHLY and CDR2 FYNNEI. CDR3 residues: CASSVYGGTGEFF. The CDR3 coding sequence is TGTGCCAGCAGTGTTTATGGTGGGACAGGGGAGTTCTTC.

This clonotype was counted many times. CDR3 in amino acids: CASSLTGINQPQHF. The DNA for the CDR3 is TGTGCCAGCAGCTTAACCGGGATCAATCAGCCCCAGCATTTT. This chain links TRBV7-2 with TRBJ1-5; D gene unclear. CDR1 is SGHTA, CDR2 FQGNSA, per germline. With 2 bases removed from V and 3 bases from J, the gap between germline ends came to 8 bases. This CDR3 is 14 amino acids long.

The chain uses TRBV30 and TRBJ1-1; no clear D gene. The germline V gene encodes CDR1 GTSNPN and CDR2 SVGIG (reference sequence). The length of the CDR3 is 13 residues. Trimming stripped 2 bases from V and 1 base from J, with 8 bases between. The CDR3 coding sequence is TGTGCCTGGAGTAGGCAGCGGAACACTGAAGCTTTCTTT. Translating gives CAWSRQRNTEAFF.

Many counts were recorded for this clonotype. The genes are TRBV20-1 and TRBJ1-6, with a tentative D call TRBD1 (5 bases). V dropped 6 bases and J dropped 1 base, with 10 bases sitting between them. Looked up from germline, CDR1 is DFQATT and CDR2 is SNEGSKA (reference sequence). This CDR3 comprises 14 residues. DNA of the CDR3: TGCAGTGCCTTGGGGGGGTCCTATAATTCACCCCTCCACTTT. It is translated as CSALGGSYNSPLHF.

This clonotype was counted only a few times. The chain couples TRBV7-2 to TRBJ2-7; TRBD1 matches 9 bases. Germline assignment: CDR1 SGHTA and CDR2 FQGNSA. CDR3 length equals 13 residues. V dropped 7 bases and J dropped 4; count of bases not matched to a gene: 5. The CDR3 is CASNRGTGYEQYF. For the CDR3, the DNA is TGTGCCAGCAACCGGGGGACAGGGTACGAGCAGTACTTC.

As for this clonotype: This may arise from a read error, as a much more abundant clone is one base away. The DNA is left out, because the CDR3 cannot be placed on it with certainty; the CDR3 is given as TCRdb lists it. The V and J genes are TRBV10-3 and TRBJ1-5. Looked up from germline, CDR1 is ENHRY and CDR2 is SYGVKD. 14 amino acids form the CDR3, both terminal residues included. CDR3 amino acids: CAISVGGGSQPQNF.

The sample holds many counts of this clonotype. CDR3 sequence: CASSRGLADTQYF. The CDR3 region has the DNA TGCGCCAGCAGCCGTGGACTAGCTGATACGCAGTATTTT. The rearrangement links TRBV4-3 to TRBJ2-3, with 8 bases aligning to TRBD2. The germline CDR1 and CDR2 sequences are LGHNA and YSLEER. Trimming took 4 bases from V and 6 from J; bases not matched to a gene: 3. The CDR3 sequence is 13 residues long.

This clonotype was observed a few times. V and J are TRBV30 and TRBJ1-1; D remains unclear. CDR1 and CDR2 from the germline V gene are GTSNPN and SVGIG (reference sequence). This CDR3 is built from 11 residues. V was trimmed by 3 bases and J by 5 bases, leaving 7 bases between them. CDR3 bases: TGTGCCTGGAGAGCGCGTACTGAAGCTTTCTTT. As protein: CAWRARTEAFF.

This clonotype was counted ten times or more. The rearrangement links TRBV3-1 to TRBJ2-3, with 16 positions matching TRBD2. Germline loops: CDR1 LGHDT, CDR2 YNNKEL (reference sequence). This CDR3 comprises 19 residues. V was clipped by 4 bases and J by 2 bases; unmatched bases: 9. The CDR3 is CASSPGTSGGGYLTDTQYF. CDR3 sequence (DNA): TGTGCCAGCAGCCCCGGGACTAGCGGGGGGGGCTACCTCACAGATACGCAGTATTTT.

This clonotype was observed at least ten times. The genes are TRBV20-1 and TRBJ1-1, with D perhaps TRBD1 (6 bases). Germline CDR1 reads DFQATT; CDR2 reads SNEGSKA (reference sequence). V was trimmed by 3 bases and J by 6 bases, leaving 17 bases between them. CDR3 size: 14 residues. The CDR3: CSAREGGRIAEAFF. CDR3 sequence (DNA): TGCAGTGCTAGGGAAGGGGGAAGGATCGCTGAAGCTTTCTTT.

This clonotype was seen many times. This chain joins TRBV7-2 and TRBJ2-3; D might be TRBD1 (5 bases). The V end lost 5 bases, the J end lost 3 bases, and 12 bases lay between the germline ends. Germline V gives CDR1 SGHTA, CDR2 FQGNSA. CDR3 length: 14 amino acids. CDR3 protein: CASSLEGATDTQYF. Here the CDR3 DNA reads TGTGCCAGCAGCCTGGAAGGGGCGACAGATACGCAGTATTTT. Combining the CDR3 with reference TRBV7-2 and TRBJ2-3 gives the whole variable domain GAGVSQSPSNKVTEKGKDVELRCDPISGHTALYWYRQSLGQGLEFLIYFQGNSAPDKSGLPSDRFSAERTGGSVSTLTIQRTQQEDSAVYLCASSLEGATDTQYFGPGTRLTVL.

This clonotype was observed at least ten times. The chain carries TRBV25-1 and TRBJ2-3, with 12 bases lining up with TRBD1. The ends lost 5 bases at V and 6 bases at J; junction bases unmatched: 6. The CDR3 covers 15 residues. The V gene's germline CDR1 is MGHDK and CDR2 SYGVNS. CDR3 region: CASSLAGTGGDTQYF. CDR3 nucleotide sequence: TGTGCCAGCAGTTTGGCTGGGACAGGGGGCGATACGCAGTATTTT.

At least ten counts were recorded for this clonotype. The chain carries TRBV7-2 and TRBJ2-1; possibly TRBD1 for D (6 bases). Trimming removed 4 bases from V and 6 bases from J, with 16 bases in between. The germline CDR1 and CDR2 sequences are SGHTA and FQGNSA. The CDR3 consists of 15 residues. CDR3 sequence: CASSSVGGYSNEQFF. CDR3 sequence (DNA): TGTGCCAGCAGCTCTGTTGGGGGCTACTCCAATGAGCAGTTCTTC.

This chain links TRBV25-1 with TRBJ1-1; a possible D gene is TRBD1 (6 bases). V gave up 8 bases and J gave up 8 bases, with 15 bases separating them. The CDR3 totals 12 residues. Looked up from germline, CDR1 is MGHDK and CDR2 is SYGVNS. CDR3 bases: TGTGCCAGCCGACACGGACAGTTGGAAGCTTTCTTT. It codes for CASRHGQLEAFF. The full variable domain, its missing parts supplied by reference TRBV25-1 and TRBJ1-1, is EADIYQTPRYLVIGTGKKITLECSQTMGHDKMYWYQQDPGMELHLIHYSYGVNSTEKGDLSSESTVSRIRTEHFPLTLESARPSHTSQYLCASRHGQLEAFFGQGTRLTVV.

At least ten counts were recorded for this clonotype. The chain joins TRBV28 to TRBJ2-2; possibly TRBD2 for D (6 bases). V gave up 2 bases and J gave up 6 bases, with 10 bases separating them. From germline, CDR1 is MDHEN and CDR2 SYDVKM. CDR3 length: 14 residues. For the CDR3, the DNA is TGTGCCAGCAGTTTAGCGGGGATGGCCGGGGAGCTGTTTTTT. It yields the protein CASSLAGMAGELFF. Together with reference TRBV28 and TRBJ2-2, the CDR3 gives the full variable domain: DVKVTQSSRYLVKRTGEKVFLECVQDMDHENMFWYRQDPGLGLRLIYFSYDVKMKEKGDIPEGYSVSREKKERFSLILESASTNQTSMYLCASSLAGMAGELFFGEGSRLTVL.

This clonotype was seen a handful of times. The chain joins TRBV9 to TRBJ2-3, with D maybe TRBD2 (5 bases). Trimming left V 0 bases short and J 2 bases short, with 7 bases between. This CDR3 spans 14 amino acids. Germline-derived CDR1 and CDR2 are SGDLS and YYNGEE. The CDR3 spells CASSVGLATDTQYF. Here the CDR3 DNA reads TGTGCCAGCAGCGTAGGTCTAGCCACAGATACGCAGTATTTT.

This clonotype was detected many times. This CDR3 reads CASSPQGAYQPQHF. In DNA form, the CDR3 reads TGTGCCAGCAGTCCTCAGGGGGCGTATCAGCCCCAGCATTTT. This sequence joins TRBV6-5 and TRBJ1-5; TRBD1 matches 8 bases. The CDR3 length is 14 residues. V was clipped by 5 bases and J by 5 bases; unmatched bases: 5. Germline-derived CDR1 and CDR2 are MNHEY and SVGAGI.